The source of this T cell receptor beta chain is a study of response to subunit inactivated influenza vaccine. Study-wide results and limits: Few new T cells, the authors suggested, are recruited by each seasonal influenza vaccination.

TCRdb redid the calling of the RT-PCR reads with MiXCR, one entry per CDR3 protein. This table holds roughly 780,000 distinct CDR3 sequences, about 18% found once. This clonotype occurred a few times. Its antigen is undetermined. Germline V gene sequence: CDR1 DFQATT, CDR2 SNEGSKA (reference sequence). Trimming shortened V by 3 bases and J by 2 bases, and 10 bases separated the two germline ends. CDR3 length equals 13 residues. The chain recombines TRBV20-1 with TRBJ2-5, with a tentative D call TRBD1 (5 bases). The source material was PBMCs from blood, sampled 4 to 6 days after vaccination. This TCR derives from a man aged 50 or older who received an inactivated influenza vaccine. CDR3 DNA: TGCAGTGCTAGGCCCCCAGGGCAAGAGACCCAGTACTTC. As protein: CSARPPGQETQYF.